This TCR beta chain was captured by sequencing in a study of ipilimumab plus nivolumab after autologous stem cell transplantation (dated by TCRdb to the early 2020s). Broadly, across the study: A median of roughly five ipilimumab doses and 8 nivolumab doses was received by trial patients. The intent-to-treat population of the trial consisted of some 36 patients. Primary refractory and relapsed disease were included in the DLBCL cohort, with 18-month progression-free survival of around 84% and 29%, respectively. Patients with high-risk diffuse large B cell lymphoma, mature T cell lymphoma, or multiple myeloma undergoing autologous transplant were enrolled in the trial.

As concerns this clone: Its antigen is unknown. No base quality values were provided; no much bigger clone lies one nucleotide off.

The paper as a whole reports these results and caveats: The authors stated that profiles of the T cell receptor repertoire, regulatory T cell phenotype and gut microbiota provided a biologic rationale for studying this approach further. The authors concluded that combined checkpoint inhibition appeared tolerable when used as consolidation after transplant.

Cut back by 6 bases and 3 bases, the V and J ends lie 25 bases apart. From the germline V gene (reference sequence), CDR1 is MNHEY and CDR2 is SMNVEV. The CDR3 measures 18 amino acids from cysteine to phenylalanine. The CDR3 DNA has 54 bases and is translated from base 1. Library preparation employed the immunoSEQ multiplex PCR assay. In its TCRdb copy, this immuneACCESS table keeps in-frame sequences only and misses some clones. Where compared with another copy, unresolved V genes explain less than half of these, and the others have no known cause. The sample data list some 15,000 clones, and approximately 80% of these were observed just once. More than 20% of the sample is taken by the ten largest. Starting 14 to 28 days after the autologous transplant, patients began checkpoint therapy, which included ipilimumab at 1 mg/kg intravenously on day 1 of selected weeks. Patients received nivolumab at 3 mg/kg intravenously on day 1 of weeks 1, 4, 7, 10, and every two weeks through week 26. Combined checkpoint inhibition with ipilimumab and nivolumab as consolidation after autologous stem cell transplantation was tested in a Phase Ib clinical trial.

The chain employs TRBV27 and TRBJ2-3; no D gene is confidently identified. The source is a male donor with diffuse large B-cell lymphoma. The sample consisted of PBMCs, taken in a trial of ipilimumab plus nivolumab as post-transplant consolidation. Here the CDR3 is given as CASRPFGDELRFTDTQYF. Read as DNA, the sequence is TGTGCCAGCAGGCCGTTTGGCGATGAACTCCGTTTTACAGATACGCAGTATTTT.